This passage covers 8 T cell receptor beta chains from one sample sequenced in a study of T-cell memory formation after mild COVID-19. TCRdb independently ran MiXCR on the 5' RACE reads; one entry per CDR3 protein. The repertoire holds about 300,000 distinct CDR3 sequences, with 19% as singletons. Sequencing input: PBMCs or a T cell subset sorted from them (not recorded which). Every receptor here comes from a young man who had mild COVID-19 (a few samples of this study predate the infection). Cell type and time point are not known.

This clonotype was observed a few times. The gene calls are TRBV20-1 and TRBJ1-2; D ambiguous. Germline loops: CDR1 DFQATT, CDR2 SNEGSKA (reference sequence). The germline V and J ends were trimmed by 2 bases and 2 bases, with 9 bases remaining between them. The CDR3 is 13 amino acids. The CDR3 loop is CSARRAGNYGYTF. The CDR3 DNA follows: TGCAGTGCTAGAAGGGCGGGGAACTATGGCTACACCTTC.

This clonotype was seen more than once but under ten times. The chain employs TRBV20-1 and TRBJ1-2; D call uncertain. The CDR3 is made up of 12 amino acids. Germline CDR1 DFQATT, CDR2 SNEGSKA (reference sequence). Trimming stripped 6 bases from V and 6 bases from J, with 14 bases between. The CDR3 protein is CSAPGGVNGYTF. CDR3 sequence (DNA): TGCAGTGCCCCCGGTGGAGTTAATGGCTACACCTTC.

The chain links TRBV7-2 to TRBJ2-3; D perhaps matches TRBD1 (6 bases). Germline lookup yields CDR1 SGHTA and CDR2 FQGNSA. The V gene lost 7 bases and the J gene lost 6 bases, with 17 bases spanning the gap. CDR3 length equals 14 residues. DNA for the CDR3: TGTGCCAGCAAAGTTATGGGGGCGGAGGATACGCAGTATTTT. Translating it yields CASKVMGAEDTQYF.

Notes on this clonotype: At one end the junction does not follow the germline gene, possibly because of a read error. The gene calls are TRBV20-1 and TRBJ2-1; either TRBD1 or TRBD2 may supply D (6 bases each). From germline, CDR1 is DFQATT and CDR2 SNEGSKA (reference sequence). This CDR3 is 10 amino acids long. CDR3 in amino acids: CSARGREVVF. Here the CDR3 DNA reads TGCAGTGCTCGGGGGCGGGAAGTGGTATTC.

This chain connects TRBV28 to TRBJ1-5; possibly TRBD1 for D (5 bases). Per the germline V gene, CDR1 is MDHEN and CDR2 is SYDVKM. Trimming shortened V by 4 bases and J by 7 bases, and 8 bases separated the two germline ends. CDR3 size: 12 residues. In nucleotides, the CDR3 is TGTGCCAGCAGTTGGGGGGTCCAGCCCCAGCATTTT. It yields the protein CASSWGVQPQHF.

This clonotype was seen a few times. This rearrangement joins TRBV7-3 to TRBJ2-5; D is undetermined. The CDR3 totals 14 residues. Germline CDR1 and CDR2: SGHTA and FQGTGA. The V gene lost 1 base and the J gene lost 4 bases, with 10 bases spanning the gap. The CDR3 loop is CASSLMGGTETQYF. CDR3 coding DNA: TGTGCCAGCAGCTTAATGGGCGGCACAGAGACCCAGTACTTC.

The chain employs TRBV4-2 and TRBJ1-2; 8 bases are a match to TRBD1. The CDR3 has 15 amino acids. The germline gives CDR1 LGHNA, CDR2 YNFKEQ. The J segment lost 4 bases and the V segment lost 3 bases, leaving 7 bases of the junction unmatched. CDR3 nucleotide sequence: TGTGCCAGCAGCCAGACAGGGGAATCAATCTATGGCTACACCTTC. Translating gives CASSQTGESIYGYTF.

This clonotype came up a few times. The chain employs TRBV7-9 and TRBJ2-1; TRBD2 aligns across 8 bases. Germline CDR1 reads SEHNR; CDR2 reads FQNEAQ (reference sequence). V lost 7 bases and J lost 6; bases outside the gene matches: 14. This CDR3 comprises 16 residues. Written as DNA, the CDR3 is TGTGCCAGCACCCGACTAGCGACAAGGGCTGGCAATGAGCAGTTCTTC. Protein sequence: CASTRLATRAGNEQFF. The full variable domain, completed using reference TRBV7-9 and TRBJ2-1, is DTGVSQNPRHKITKRGQNVTFRCDPISEHNRLYWYRQTLGQGPEFLTYFQNEAQLEKSRLLSDRFSAERPKGSFSTLEIQRTEQGDSAMYLCASTRLATRAGNEQFFGPGTRLTVL.